In its sample, the clone carrying this TCR beta chain was seen once. Its antigen is not identified. PCR was performed using 60 Vbeta and 13 Jbeta primers. Profiled with immunoSEQ multiplex PCR; TCRdb holds only in-frame clones, not every one. The sample includes 150,000 to 200,000 clones, less than 90% of them seen just once. The data belong to a study of cytomegalovirus exposure and HLA in healthy donors. Regarding the study as a whole: In a later analysis, several top co-occurrence clusters appeared linked to parvovirus B19, influenza, CMV and Epstein-Barr virus. TCR beta sequences reportedly predicted most subjects' HLA-A and HLA-B alleles accurately.

This CDR3 has 13 residues. Germline lookup yields CDR1 MGHRA and CDR2 YSYEKL. V was cut by 0 bases and J by 4 bases, with 6 bases left in between. The specimen was PBMCs. This receptor was identified in a woman under 30 in good health and CMV-seronegative. The V and J genes are TRBV4-1 and TRBJ1-2; D unclear. CDR3 sequence: CASSQDSLYGYTF. As DNA, the CDR3 is TGCGCCAGCAGCCAAGACAGTCTCTATGGCTACACCTTC.